This T cell receptor beta chain was recovered during a study of T cell responses to AZD1222 COVID-19 vaccine. Study-level findings and limits: Close to half of all spike-specific TCRs reportedly target regions of the variants that are unmutated.

A remark on this clone: Its antigen is currently unknown.

Method: immunoSEQ multiplex PCR; TCRdb's copy keeps in-frame clones and lacks some. This repertoire shows 130,000 or so clones, approximately 90% found once; its top ten account for about 1.1%. The CDR3 sequence is 13 residues long. Trimming took off 3 bases at V and 8 bases at J, with 11 bases between the two ends. The V gene's germline CDR1 is LGHDT and CDR2 YNNKEL (reference sequence). V gene TRBV3-1 (or the pseudogene TRBV3-2) combines with J gene TRBJ1-3; D gene ambiguous. This sample comprised peripheral blood, obtained 28 days after the second AZD1222 dose. This receptor was obtained from an adult who received the AZD1222 COVID-19 vaccine. CDR3 sequence (DNA): TGTGCCAGCAGCCAGGAACGCGGGGACACCATATATTTT. Protein: CASSQERGDTIYF.